This TCR beta chain was observed in a study of blood T cells in healthy people across ages. Notes on the study in general: Higher diversity, along with more naive CD4+ cells, distinguished long-lived donors from aged donors. Investigators viewed diversity estimates from one million T cells as underestimates, the study reported.

The ends were cut back, 0 bases at V and 6 bases at J, with 10 bases in the middle. Germline CDR1 and CDR2: SGHTA and FQGTGA. CDR3 length equals 14 residues. The authors ran a second PCR of about 6 to 12 cycles using a sample-barcoded 5' primer and a J-beta primer mix. TCRdb analysed the 5' RACE reads with MiXCR anew, one entry per CDR3 protein. The repertoire has about 2 million distinct CDR3 sequences, about 50% of them found once; the top ten carry over 2%. Points on this clonotype: Antigen: not known.

This TCR was sampled from a woman between 40 and 50 years old in good health. The sequenced sample was blood. The chain carries TRBV7-3 and TRBJ2-3; perhaps TRBD2 as D (5 bases). CDR3: CASSLTAGRDTQYF. The CDR3 DNA sequence: TGTGCCAGCAGCTTAACCGCGGGCCGGGATACGCAGTATTTT.